A selection of T cell receptor beta chains follows, all from one sample in a study of OX40 agonist ivuxolimab in advanced cancers. TCRdb keeps only in-frame clones here, not all; method: immunoSEQ multiplex PCR. The data contain about 30,000 clones, just under 90% of them seen just once; the ten biggest clones take up roughly 34%. Sequencing used CD4+ or CD8+ T cells sorted from blood, obtained in a trial of the OX40 agonist ivuxolimab. The receptors were sampled from an adult with an advanced solid tumor such as melanoma, head and neck, liver or kidney cancer. CDR3s include the opening cysteine and the closing phenylalanine or tryptophan. D genes are given only for firm matches. A row's size may be missing; if present it is once, few, many or a size class.

TRBJ2-7 TRBV28 - - CASRPRIEQYF TGTGCCAGCAGACCTCGCATCGAGCAGTACTTC
TRBJ2-3 TRBV19 - TRBD2 CASSPTSSSGNTDTQYF TGTGCCAGTAGTCCCACGAGCAGTAGCGGGAACACAGATACGCAGTATTTT
TRBJ2-7 TRBV10-1 - - CASSTDRLGEQYF TGCGCCAGCAGTACAGACAGGCTCGGGGAGCAGTACTTC
TRBJ1-3 TRBV2 - - CASSSRLSGNTIYF TGTGCCAGCAGCTCCCGCCTCTCAGGAAACACCATATATTTT
TRBJ1-6 TRBV6-5 - - CASSYSSADYNSPLHF TGTGCCAGCAGTTACTCGTCGGCAGACTATAATTCACCCCTCCACTTT
TRBJ1-5 TRBV27 - TRBD1 CASSLSPGTVGNQPQHF TGTGCCAGCAGTCTGTCCCCCGGGACAGTAGGCAATCAGCCCCAGCATTTT
TRBJ1-1 TRBV27 - - CASSFNGPIEAFF TGTGCCAGCAGTTTTAACGGGCCGATCGAAGCTTTCTTT
TRBJ2-1 TRBV2 - - CASSVGPLNEQFF TGTGCCAGCAGTGTGGGGCCGCTAAATGAGCAGTTCTTC
TRBJ1-1 TRBV2 - - CARPQEVSTEAFF TGTGCCAGGCCCCAGGAGGTATCCACTGAAGCTTTCTTT
TRBJ2-2 TRBV29-1 once - CSVEAGLGAGELFF TGCAGCGTTGAAGCAGGGCTAGGGGCCGGGGAGCTGTTTTTT
TRBJ2-2 TRBV18 - - CASSPPRLTTGELFF TGTGCCAGCTCACCACCGCGACTTACTACCGGGGAGCTGTTTTTT
TRBJ1-6 TRBV28 - - CASSVTVGSPLHF TGTGCCAGCAGCGTGACAGTGGGGTCACCCCTCCACTTT
TRBJ1-2 TRBV9 - - CASSGDYGYTF TGTGCCAGCAGCGGGGACTATGGCTACACCTTC
TRBJ2-2 TRBV14 - TRBD2 CASSYNGLRHRPQGWRETGELFF TGTGCCAGCAGCTACAATGGTCTCAGACACCGCCCGCAAGGGTGGCGGGAGACCGGGGAGCTGTTTTTT
TRBJ2-7 TRBV6-1 - - CASSEVSVGSYEQYF TGTGCCAGCAGTGAGGTCAGCGTCGGCTCCTACGAGCAGTACTTC
TRBJ2-7 TRBV27 - TRBD2 CASSWASGRVVDEQYF TGTGCCAGCAGTTGGGCTAGCGGGAGGGTCGTGGACGAGCAGTACTTC
TRBJ2-6 TRBV11-2 - TRBD1 CASTPTGVGSGANVLTF TGTGCCAGCACACCTACAGGGGTAGGGTCTGGGGCCAACGTCCTGACTTTC
TRBJ2-7 TRBV7-6 - - CASSFPGVAFYEQYF TGTGCCAGCAGCTTTCCAGGGGTAGCCTTTTACGAGCAGTACTTC
TRBJ2-1 TRBV11-2 - TRBD1 CASVQPGGLEQFF TGTGCCAGCGTCCAGCCAGGGGGCCTTGAGCAGTTCTTC
TRBJ2-3 TRBV28 - - CASSTLLVPRTDTQYF TGTGCCAGCAGCACTTTACTAGTTCCCCGCACAGATACGCAGTATTTT
TRBJ2-5 TRBV7-9 - - CASSLDLRGWETQYF TGTGCCAGCAGCTTAGATCTGCGGGGCTGGGAGACCCAGTACTTC
TRBJ2-7 TRBV5-5 - - CASSLWKNEQYF TGTGCCAGCAGCCTATGGAAAAACGAGCAGTACTTC
TRBJ2-1 TRBV27 - - CASSLGANEQFF TGTGCCAGCAGTTTAGGGGCCAATGAGCAGTTCTTC
TRBJ2-2 TRBV7-3 - - CASRGTYNTGELFF TGTGCCAGCAGGGGGACTTACAACACCGGGGAGCTGTTTTTT
TRBJ2-3 TRBV7-3 - TRBD2 CASSWTSGGTDTQYF TGTGCCAGCAGCTGGACTAGCGGGGGAACAGATACGCAGTATTTT